Listed here are 26 T cell receptor beta chains from one sample, sequenced in a study of tumor-infiltrating lymphocytes in primary liver carcinoma. Extraction of RNA together with DNA used roughly 20-33 mg of unsorted bulk tissue. Starting from approximately 470 ng of total RNA, TCR beta cDNA was produced with a primer in the constant region. ARM-PCR, slightly modified, supplied the TCR beta libraries through three nested multiplex PCR rounds. TRBV1-TRBV30 forward primers paired with a C-beta reverse primer were used in the first two PCR rounds, which ran approximately 10 cycles each. TCRdb reprocessed the multiplex PCR reads with MiXCR, giving one entry per CDR3 protein. Of approximately 80,000 distinct CDR3 sequences in the sample, roughly 69% were seen once. Sequencing was performed on tumor-adjacent normal liver tissue. All receptors come from a man aged 40-50 years with primary liver carcinoma and hepatitis B virus infection.

This clonotype was seen repeatedly, ten times or more. The genes are TRBV6-1 and TRBJ2-1; the D gene is possibly TRBD2 (6 bases). V was cut by 7 bases and J by 3 bases, with 19 bases left in between. Germline values: CDR1 MNHNS, CDR2 SASEGT. CDR3 length: 16 amino acids. The CDR3 sequence is CASTPYLSGGYNEQFF. DNA of the CDR3: TGTGCCAGCACCCCTTATCTTAGCGGAGGCTACAATGAGCAGTTCTTC.

This clonotype has a handful of counts. A much larger clone sits a single nucleotide away, making a read error possible. This chain uses TRBV11-3 with TRBJ1-5, with TRBD1 as a possible D gene (5 bases). The germline gives CDR1 SGHNT, CDR2 YENEEA. This CDR3 region has 14 residues. CDR3 DNA: TGTGCCAGCAGTGACAGCTATAGCAATCAGTCCCAGCATTTT. Translated: CASSDSYSNQSQHF. The variable domain in full, with the rest retrieved from reference TRBV11-3 and TRBJ1-5, is EAGVVQSPRYKIIEKKQPVAFWCNPISGHNTLYWYLQNLGQGPELLIRYENEEAVDDSQLPKDRFSAERLKGVDSTLKIQPAELGDSAVYLCASSDSYSNQSQHFGDGTRLSIL.

In DNA, the CDR3 is TGTGCCAGCAGTGACTCCTCGACAGGCAGGGATGGCTACACCTTC. Its translation is CASSDSSTGRDGYTF. V and J are TRBV25-1 and TRBJ1-2, with D perhaps matching TRBD1 (6 bases). The CDR3 extends over 15 amino acids. V was trimmed by 3 bases and J by 6 bases, leaving 17 bases between them. The germline V gene has CDR1 MGHDK and CDR2 SYGVNS.

Worth noting for this clonotype: One base away lies a much larger clone, so this may be a sequencing read error. The chain recombines TRBV4-1 with TRBJ2-2; 10 nucleotides match TRBD2. Germline V gives CDR1 MGHRA, CDR2 YSYEKL. The length of the CDR3 is 18 residues. The CDR3: CASSQDSGGAWYTRELFF. In DNA, the CDR3 is TGCGCCAGCAGCCAAGACAGCGGGGGGGCGTGGTACACCCGGGAGCTGTTTTTT.

This chain connects TRBV11-3 to TRBJ2-2; D might be TRBD1 (5 bases). Looked up from germline, CDR1 is SGHNT and CDR2 is YENEEA. Trimming left V 1 base short and J 5 bases short, with 8 bases between. There are 14 residues in the CDR3. The CDR3 region is CASSLGQNTGELFF. The DNA for the CDR3 is TGTGCCAGCAGCTTAGGACAGAATACCGGGGAGCTGTTTTTT.

J is TRBJ2-1 and V is TRBV10-2; D remains unclear. This CDR3 is 12 amino acids long. V shed 11 bases and J shed 6 bases, with 14 bases lying between them. Germline assignment: CDR1 WSHSY and CDR2 SAAADI. CDR3 sequence reads: CAWSFGSNEQFF. CDR3 DNA sequence: TGCGCCTGGAGTTTCGGCAGCAATGAGCAGTTCTTC.

This chain links TRBV6-5 with TRBJ2-1, with 7 bases identical to TRBD1. V dropped 5 bases and J dropped 8; count of bases not matched to a gene: 12. The germline CDR1 and CDR2 sequences are MNHEY and SVGAGI. This CDR3 has 15 amino acids. CDR3 amino acids: CASSHRGSSCDEQFF. CDR3 coding DNA: TGTGCCAGCAGTCACAGGGGCAGCTCCTGCGATGAGCAGTTCTTC.

The chain links TRBV6-6 to TRBJ2-3; 7 nucleotides line up with TRBD2. Looked up from germline, CDR1 is MNHNY and CDR2 is SVGAGI (reference sequence). The V segment lost 6 bases and the J segment 7 bases; nucleotides outside the gene matches: 13. The CDR3 runs to 15 residues. The CDR3 region is CASSRTSASRYTQYF. As DNA, the CDR3 is TGTGCCAGCAGCCGAACTAGCGCGAGTAGATATACGCAGTATTTT.

The chain combines TRBV11-2 with TRBJ2-1; D remains ambiguous. V dropped 1 base and J dropped 14 bases, with 6 bases sitting between them. There are 10 residues in the CDR3. Germline assignment: CDR1 SGHAT and CDR2 FQNNGV. CDR3 bases: TGTGCCAGCAGCTTAGGGATGGAGTTCTTC. This sequence encodes CASSLGMEFF.

In this sample, this clonotype turned up once. CDR3 nucleotide sequence: TGCGCCGTCAGCCAAGATCGGGGACAGGGCCGGAATTCACCCCTCCACTTT. This codes for CAVSQDRGQGRNSPLHF. The genes are TRBV4-1 and TRBJ1-6, with 9 bases aligning to TRBD1. The CDR3 contains 17 residues. Germline V gene sequence: CDR1 MGHRA, CDR2 YSYEKL. The trim removed 11 bases at V and 7 bases at J, leaving 18 bases unmatched.

The chain combines TRBV7-2 with TRBJ2-1; D is possibly TRBD2 (6 bases). Per the germline V gene, CDR1 is SGHTA and CDR2 is FQGNSA. Trimming cost V 8 bases and J 9 bases, with 14 bases left between them. The CDR3 is 12 residues long. CDR3 amino acids: CASRQTGAEQFF. The CDR3 coding sequence is TGTGCCAGCCGCCAAACGGGAGCTGAGCAGTTCTTC.

Turning to this clonotype: This sequence may be a read error, since a much larger clone differs from it by one base. V is TRBV30 and J is TRBJ2-5; a weak D match, TRBD2 (6 bases). CDR1 is GTSNPN, CDR2 SVGIG, per germline (reference sequence). V was trimmed by 2 bases and J by 1 base, leaving 14 bases between them. The CDR3 totals 15 residues. The CDR3 is CAWSTFAGFQETQYF. CDR3 coding DNA: TGTGCCTGGAGTACCTTTGCGGGATTCCAAGAGACCCAGTACTTC.

The chain has TRBV11-2 and TRBJ2-1; 9 nucleotides align to TRBD2. CDR3 length equals 15 residues. J lost 9 bases, V lost 5 bases, and 11 bases had no gene match. From germline, CDR1 is SGHAT and CDR2 FQNNGV. The CDR3 DNA reads TGTGCCAGCAGCCCCGGGACTAGCAACCAGATTGAGCAGTTCTTC. Translating it yields CASSPGTSNQIEQFF.

As to this clonotype: Possible read error: a much larger clone is one base away. The conserved closing phenylalanine or tryptophan is absent in this CDR3, likely reflecting a read error. V and J are TRBV19 and TRBJ2-2; tentatively, D is TRBD1 (5 bases). Per the germline V gene, CDR1 is LNHDA and CDR2 is SQIVND (reference sequence). This CDR3 spans 14 amino acids. The V and J ends lost 3 bases and 6 bases respectively, with 11 bases between them. CDR3 in DNA: TGTGCCAGTAGTATTTCTCCAGGGTCCGGGGAGCTGTTTTTA. Amino acid sequence: CASSISPGSGELFL.

Comments on this clonotype: The junction departs from the called germline gene at one end, perhaps through a read error. The genes are TRBV29-1 and TRBJ2-5; maybe TRBD2 (7 bases). Looked up from germline, CDR1 is SQVTM and CDR2 is ANQGSEA. The CDR3 spans 14 residues. The CDR3 loop is CSVDRPGGADTQHF. CDR3 DNA: TGCAGCGTTGACCGGCCGGGGGGCGCAGATACCCAGCACTTC.

The rearrangement links TRBV6-1 to TRBJ2-7; perhaps D is TRBD1 or TRBD2 (6 bases each). The CDR3 consists of 14 residues. With 2 bases removed from V and 5 bases from J, the gap between germline ends came to 13 bases. CDR1 and CDR2 from the germline V gene are MNHNS and SASEGT. The CDR3 loop reads CASSEWWGADEQYF. DNA for the CDR3: TGTGCCAGCAGTGAATGGTGGGGGGCCGACGAGCAGTACTTC.

This clonotype was counted only a few times. A single base separates this from a much larger clone, so it may be a read error. The rearrangement uses TRBV6-6 and TRBJ1-6; 7 bases map to TRBD1. This CDR3 is 15 amino acids long. With 2 bases clipped from V and 10 bases from J, the junction kept 8 bases outside the gene matches. Germline lookup yields CDR1 MNHNY and CDR2 SVGAGI (reference sequence). CDR3 protein: CASSYGDSGESPLHF. The CDR3 DNA reads as TGTGCCAGCAGTTACGGGGACAGCGGTGAATCACCCCTCCACTTT.

A note on this clonotype: As the CDR3 is not closed by the conserved phenylalanine or tryptophan, this likely results from a read error. The chain employs TRBV12-3 or TRBV12-4 and TRBJ2-1, with D unclear. This CDR3 is 14 amino acids long. CDR3 in DNA: TGTGCCAGCAGCCTATTACGTTCCTACAATGGGCAGTTCCTC. It codes for CASSLLRSYNGQFL.

This clonotype has a single count. Likely a read error: the CDR3 ends without its conserved phenylalanine or tryptophan. Written as DNA, the CDR3 is TGCAGCGTGACCTCGATCGGGAGTATGTACGAGCAGTACTCC. Protein sequence: CSVTSIGSMYEQYS. This chain links TRBV29-1 with TRBJ2-7; maybe TRBD2 (6 bases). The V and J ends lost 6 bases and 4 bases respectively, with 19 bases between them. Germline lookup yields CDR1 SQVTM and CDR2 ANQGSEA. CDR3 length equals 14 residues.

For this clonotype: Here the CDR3 omits its conserved ending phenylalanine or tryptophan, so a read error is the likely source. This chain joins TRBV6-2 or TRBV6-3 and TRBJ2-1; TRBD2 aligns across 9 bases. CDR3 length: 15 amino acids. Unmatched junction bases numbered 10, after V lost 8 bases and J lost 5 bases. From germline, CDR1 is MNHEY and CDR2 SVGEGT. The CDR3 sequence: CASFSWASGNNEQFL. The CDR3 nucleotides are TGTGCCAGCTTCTCCTGGGCTAGCGGGAACAATGAGCAGTTCCTC.

V and J are TRBV5-1 and TRBJ2-1, with TRBD2 matching 11 bases. V trimming: 1 base; J trimming: 15 bases; junction bases outside the gene matches: 15. This CDR3 is 16 amino acids long. Germline CDR1 and CDR2: SGHRS and YFSETQ. The CDR3, as DNA: TGCGCCAGCAGCTTGTATATAGCGGGAGGGTCCGGTGAACGGTTCTTC. The encoded protein is CASSLYIAGGSGERFF.

A remark on this clonotype: The junction departs from germline at one end; a sequencing error may be responsible. The gene calls are TRBV12-3 or TRBV12-4 and TRBJ1-2, with D possibly matching TRBD1 (5 bases). The CDR3 covers 12 residues. This CDR3 reads CVSSPRGVLRTF. CDR3 DNA: TGTGTCAGCAGCCCCCGGGGGGTTCTTAGGACCTTC.

In the case of this clonotype: A much larger clone lies one base from this, so it may be a read error. The chain is built from TRBV20-1 and TRBJ2-5, with TRBD2 matching 7 bases. The CDR3 totals 12 residues. The V segment lost 7 bases and the J segment 5 bases; nucleotides outside the gene matches: 7. Looked up from germline, CDR1 is DFQATT and CDR2 is SNEGSKA (reference sequence). The CDR3 region is CSEGLVGETQYF. The CDR3 DNA reads as TGCAGTGAAGGACTAGTGGGGGAGACCCAGTACTTC.

With regard to this clonotype: The germline gene is not matched at one end of the junction; a read error may be the cause. This rearrangement joins TRBV25-1 to TRBJ2-1; 13 bases map to TRBD2. Germline CDR1 MGHDK, CDR2 SYGVNS. The CDR3 runs 19 residues. CDR3 in DNA: TGTGTCAGCAGTGATACTAGCGGGAGGGCGGGGGGCTCCTACAATGAGCAGTTCTTC. It encodes CVSSDTSGRAGGSYNEQFF. The full variable domain, rest sourced from reference TRBV25-1 and TRBJ2-1, is EADIYQTPRYLVIGTGKKITLECSQTMGHDKMYWYQQDPGMELHLIHYSYGVNSTEKGDLSSESTVSRIRTEHFPLTLESARPSHTSQYLCVSSDTSGRAGGSYNEQFFGPGTRLTVL.

On this clonotype itself: A much larger clone is a single base away; this may be a read error. In this CDR3 the conserved last residue, phenylalanine or tryptophan, is missing, so a read error is likely. This chain connects TRBV5-1 to TRBJ2-7, with 7 bases lining up with TRBD1. With 5 bases clipped from V and 0 bases from J, the junction kept 8 bases outside the gene matches. Germline CDR1 reads SGHRS; CDR2 reads YFSETQ. This CDR3 has 15 residues. DNA of the CDR3: TGCGCCAGCAGTTCTGGACAGGAACTCTCCTACGAGCAGTACTTA. It yields the protein CASSSGQELSYEQYL.

This chain links TRBV7-9 with TRBJ2-3; D is possibly TRBD2 (5 bases). Between the trimmed V and J ends, which lost 2 bases and 6 bases, there was a span of 15 bases. The CDR3 extends over 15 amino acids. CDR1 and CDR2 (germline): SEHNR, FQNEAQ (reference sequence). This CDR3 is CASSLLAGSGDTQYF. The DNA of the CDR3 is TGTGCCAGCAGCTTACTAGCCGGGTCTGGGGATACGCAGTATTTT.